A single sample is the source of the 29 T cell receptor beta chains below, sequenced in a study of shared clonotypes between healthy human individuals. TCRdb's table, derived via immunoSEQ multiplex PCR, lists solely in-frame clones and lacks some. The profile shows just over 2,000,000 clones, 85% to 95% of them singletons. The sequenced material came from naive CD4+ T cells sorted from blood. Sample subset: CD45RA+ positively selected. The receptor set was obtained from a man aged 18 to 30 in good health.

V is TRBV30 and J is TRBJ1-3; maybe TRBD1 (5 bases). Trimming cost V 5 bases and J 0 bases, with 8 bases left between them. The V gene's germline CDR1 is GTSNPN and CDR2 SVGIG (reference sequence). This CDR3 is built from 13 residues. The CDR3 sequence is CAWGTSSGNTIYF. CDR3 in DNA: TGTGCCTGGGGGACCAGCTCTGGAAACACCATATATTTT. The full variable domain, its missing parts supplied by reference TRBV30 and TRBJ1-3, is SQTIHQWPATLVQPVGSPLSLECTVEGTSNPNLYWYRQAAGRGLQLLFYSVGIGQISSEVPQNLSASRPQDRQFILSSKKLLLSDSGFYLCAWGTSSGNTIYFGEGSWLTVV.

This chain links TRBV5-1 with TRBJ2-3, with a possible D match to TRBD2 (6 bases). The CDR3 spans 14 residues. CDR1 and CDR2 from the germline V gene are SGHRS and YFSETQ. Deletions cut 4 bases from V and 6 bases from J, with 15 bases between. CDR3 DNA sequence: TGCGCCAGCAGCAGGAGGGGCCCCCCCGATACGCAGTATTTT. The encoded protein is CASSRRGPPDTQYF.

On this clone: Distinct nucleotide sequences in the sample also encode this CDR3. The CDR3 loop is CASSSRQGENSPLHF. The CDR3, as DNA: TGTGCCAGCAGCTCCCGGCAGGGGGAGAATTCACCCCTCCACTTT. V gene TRBV7-9 combines with J gene TRBJ1-6; 7 nucleotides agree with TRBD1. Germline values: CDR1 SEHNR, CDR2 FQNEAQ (reference sequence). There are 15 residues in the CDR3. Losses at the gene ends were 4 bases for V and 7 bases for J; bases not matched to a gene: 7.

This clone was recorded a few times. The rearrangement uses TRBV7-9 and TRBJ2-2; no firm D call. Trimming shortened V by 5 bases and J by 4 bases, and 14 bases separated the two germline ends. This CDR3 comprises 15 residues. Per the germline V gene, CDR1 is SEHNR and CDR2 is FQNEAQ (reference sequence). DNA for the CDR3: TGTGCCAGCAGCGCACCTCGAGGTTTCACCGGGGAGCTGTTTTTT. It codes for CASSAPRGFTGELFF.

This clone was counted between two and nine times. J is TRBJ1-1 and V is TRBV30; 7 bases agree with TRBD1. Germline V gene data show CDR1 as GTSNPN and CDR2 as SVGIG (reference sequence). J gave up 1 base and V 5 bases, and 4 bases lay outside the gene matches. The CDR3 sequence is 13 residues long. The CDR3 nucleotides read TGTGCCTGGGAGGGACAGTCGAACACTGAAGCTTTCTTT. Its protein product is CAWEGQSNTEAFF.

V usage is TRBV28 and J usage is TRBJ1-6, with no clear D. V was pared by 1 base and J by 10 bases, with 11 bases between. This CDR3 is built from 14 residues. CDR1 is MDHEN and CDR2 is SYDVKM in the germline V gene. The CDR3 protein is CASSLLSPYSPLHF. The CDR3 region has the DNA TGTGCCAGCAGTTTATTGAGCCCTTACTCACCCCTCCACTTT. Full variable domain (outside the CDR3, taken from reference TRBV28 and TRBJ1-6): DVKVTQSSRYLVKRTGEKVFLECVQDMDHENMFWYRQDPGLGLRLIYFSYDVKMKEKGDIPEGYSVSREKKERFSLILESASTNQTSMYLCASSLLSPYSPLHFGNGTRLTVT.

This sequence joins TRBV18 and TRBJ2-1; D remains ambiguous. CDR3 size: 13 residues. Trimming cost V 2 bases and J 5 bases, with 7 bases left between them. Looked up from germline, CDR1 is KGHSH and CDR2 is LQKENI. The CDR3 loop reads CASSPGIHNEQFF. For the CDR3, the DNA is TGTGCCAGCTCACCAGGCATCCACAATGAGCAGTTCTTC.

The chain is built from TRBV5-4 and TRBJ1-4, with 7 bases that match TRBD1. The germline V gene encodes CDR1 SGHNT and CDR2 YYREEE (reference sequence). With V trimmed by 4 bases and J by 5 bases, 11 bases remained unmatched. The CDR3 runs to 16 residues. The CDR3 sequence: CASSLNPTGRNEKLFF. The CDR3 DNA is TGTGCCAGCAGCCTAAACCCGACAGGGAGGAATGAAAAACTGTTTTTT.

The chain recombines TRBV5-6 with TRBJ2-4; D could derive from TRBD1 or TRBD2 (5 bases each). Germline V gene data show CDR1 as SGHDT and CDR2 as YYEEEE. There are 14 residues in the CDR3. The V end lost 3 bases, the J end lost 11 bases, and 18 bases lay between the germline ends. DNA for the CDR3: TGTGCCAGCAGCTCCCGGGGCGAGACTCGCGTTCAGTACTTC. Translated: CASSSRGETRVQYF.

The genes are TRBV5-6 and TRBJ1-2, with TRBD1 matching over 9 bases. The V segment lost 6 bases and the J segment 7 bases; nucleotides outside the gene matches: 16. This CDR3 has 16 residues. Germline V gives CDR1 SGHDT, CDR2 YYEEEE. This CDR3 reads CASTPEGNTGGVGYTF. CDR3 coding DNA: TGTGCCAGCACCCCGGAGGGGAACACAGGGGGCGTTGGCTACACCTTC.

V and J are TRBV5-1 and TRBJ1-1; the D is unclear. Germline assignment: CDR1 SGHRS and CDR2 YFSETQ. This CDR3 region has 15 residues. V gave up 0 bases and J gave up 1 base, with 10 bases separating them. The CDR3 protein is CASSLAGTTNTEAFF. The CDR3 region has the DNA TGCGCCAGCAGCTTGGCTGGCACCACGAACACTGAAGCTTTCTTT. Supplemented by reference TRBV5-1 and TRBJ1-1, the full variable domain reads KAGVTQTPRYLIKTRGQQVTLSCSPISGHRSVSWYQQTPGQGLQFLFEYFSETQRNKGNFPGRFSGRQFSNSRSEMNVSTLELGDSALYLCASSLAGTTNTEAFFGQGTRLTVV.

The table lists this clone with a count of one. The chain uses TRBV4-2 and TRBJ2-6; D not certain. The CDR3 is made up of 14 amino acids. The germline CDR1 and CDR2 sequences are LGHNA and YNFKEQ. Trimming stripped 0 bases from V and 3 bases from J, with 3 bases between. The CDR3 DNA sequence: TGTGCCAGCAGCCAAGATGTTGGGGCCAACGTCCTGACTTTC. This sequence encodes CASSQDVGANVLTF.

This chain uses TRBV2 with TRBJ1-1; 7 bases match TRBD1. The CDR3 covers 21 residues. Trimming removed 8 bases from V and 0 bases from J; junction bases left unmatched: 27. Germline V lookup: CDR1 SNHLY, CDR2 FYNNEI. In nucleotides, the CDR3 is TGTGCCAGCTCTAAACAGGGGTCGATACAGGGAATGATGGGGATGAACACTGAAGCTTTCTTT. Encoded protein: CASSKQGSIQGMMGMNTEAFF. Full variable domain (outside the CDR3, taken from reference TRBV2 and TRBJ1-1): EPEVTQTPSHQVTQMGQEVILRCVPISNHLYFYWYRQILGQKVEFLVSFYNNEISEKSEIFDDQFSVERPDGSNFTLKIRSTKLEDSAMYFCASSKQGSIQGMMGMNTEAFFGQGTRLTVV.

CDR3 protein: CASSFSDRGKYEQYF. CDR3 DNA: TGTGCCAGCAGCTTCTCGGACAGGGGAAAGTACGAGCAGTACTTC. The gene calls are TRBV7-9 and TRBJ2-7, with TRBD1 matching 9 bases. The CDR3 contains 15 residues. The J segment lost 4 bases and the V segment lost 3 bases, leaving 7 bases of the junction unmatched. Germline-derived CDR1 and CDR2 are SEHNR and FQNEAQ (reference sequence).

This sequence joins TRBV4-3 and TRBJ2-7; D possibly uses TRBD1 or TRBD2 (6 bases each). The CDR3 consists of 19 residues. Trimming took 0 bases from V and 5 from J, leaving 26 bases between them. Per the germline V gene, CDR1 is LGHNA and CDR2 is YSLEER. Written as DNA, the CDR3 is TGCGCCAGCAGCCAAGAACCATCGAGCTCGGGGGCGCCCGAAAACGAGCAGTACTTC. Translating gives CASSQEPSSSGAPENEQYF.

Notes on this clone: Other DNA variants within this sample encode the same CDR3. DNA of the CDR3: TGCGCCAGCAGCTTACAGGGGACAGATACGCAGTATTTT. Protein sequence: CASSLQGTDTQYF. J is TRBJ2-3 and V is TRBV5-1; 7 positions agree with TRBD1. The CDR3 contains 13 residues. The germline CDR1 and CDR2 sequences are SGHRS and YFSETQ. The V gene end was trimmed by 2 bases and the J gene end by 3 bases; junction bases not matched to a gene: 0.

V and J are TRBV5-5 and TRBJ1-5; possible D gene TRBD1, 6 bases. The germline V gene has CDR1 SGHKS and CDR2 YYEKEE (reference sequence). V was trimmed by 3 bases and J by 2 bases, leaving 18 bases between them. The CDR3 covers 17 residues. CDR3 DNA: TGTGCCAGCAGCTGGGCACAGGGCGCCTCGGGCAATCAGCCCCAGCATTTT. Translation: CASSWAQGASGNQPQHF.

The chain uses TRBV4-1 and TRBJ2-4; D is perhaps TRBD1 or TRBD2 (5 bases each). Trimming removed 4 bases at V and 1 base at J, with 14 bases between. There are 16 residues in the CDR3. From germline, CDR1 is MGHRA and CDR2 YSYEKL. This CDR3 reads CASSPYSGTAKNIQYF. The CDR3 DNA is TGCGCCAGCAGCCCCTACTCCGGGACGGCCAAAAACATTCAGTACTTC.

The chain joins TRBV29-1 to TRBJ2-6; D gene unclear. In germline, CDR1 is SQVTM, CDR2 ANQGSEA. The CDR3 extends over 16 amino acids. V lost 5 bases to trimming and J lost 0 bases, with 14 bases between them. CDR3 DNA sequence: TGCAGCGTTATTAGGGCAGAGGACTCTGGGGCCAACGTCCTGACTTTC. The encoded protein is CSVIRAEDSGANVLTF.

In this sample, this clone turned up once. The chain is built from TRBV28 and TRBJ1-3; D unresolved. The V and J ends lost 6 bases and 0 bases respectively, with 12 bases between them. In germline, CDR1 is MDHEN, CDR2 SYDVKM. CDR3 length: 15 residues. CDR3 in DNA: TGTGCCAGCAGAGGTGACACGCGCTCTGGAAACACCATATATTTT. Its translation: CASRGDTRSGNTIYF.

CDR3 nucleotide sequence: TGTGCCAGCAGTGTTACAGGGGGCAATGAGCAGTTCTTC. Protein sequence: CASSVTGGNEQFF. The chain uses TRBV25-1 and TRBJ2-1; 8 bases map to TRBD1. This CDR3 region has 13 residues. Per the germline V gene, CDR1 is MGHDK and CDR2 is SYGVNS. J was trimmed by 6 bases and V by 4 bases; bases with no gene match: 2.

The chain uses TRBV28 and TRBJ2-3; TRBD1 aligns across 9 bases. Germline V gives CDR1 MDHEN, CDR2 SYDVKM. V was pared by 5 bases and J by 3 bases, with 6 bases of the junction left unmatched. The CDR3 is 15 residues long. CDR3 DNA sequence: TGTGCCAGCAGTAGTTACAGGGGGCAGACAGATACGCAGTATTTT. Its protein is CASSSYRGQTDTQYF.

This clone was recorded once. J is TRBJ2-7 and V is TRBV28, with TRBD1 matching over 9 bases. The CDR3 totals 15 residues. V lost 6 bases to trimming and J lost 3 bases; unmatched junction nucleotides: 9. From germline, CDR1 is MDHEN and CDR2 SYDVKM. CDR3 in DNA: TGTGCCAGCAGCTGGGGCGGGACAGGGCGCTACGAGCAGTACTTC. It translates to CASSWGGTGRYEQYF.

The V gene is TRBV19, the J gene TRBJ1-1, with unresolved D. Trimming took off 5 bases at V and 0 bases at J, with 13 bases between the two ends. Looked up from germline, CDR1 is LNHDA and CDR2 is SQIVND (reference sequence). The CDR3 loop spans 15 amino acids. CDR3 nucleotides: TGTGCCAGTAGTTCCGGACCGATTATGAACACTGAAGCTTTCTTT. This gives the protein CASSSGPIMNTEAFF.

V usage is TRBV7-3 and J usage is TRBJ1-4; 9 positions match TRBD1. V was clipped by 4 bases and J by 0 bases; unmatched bases: 12. This CDR3 is 19 amino acids long. The V gene's germline CDR1 is SGHTA and CDR2 FQGTGA. The CDR3, as DNA: TGTGCCAGCAGCTCCAACCGGGACAGGGCCCCTGCAACTAATGAAAAACTGTTTTTT. This gives the protein CASSSNRDRAPATNEKLFF.

V is TRBV5-1 and J is TRBJ1-1; D is perhaps TRBD1 (5 bases). Trimming shortened V by 4 bases and J by 8 bases, and 21 bases separated the two germline ends. Germline V gene sequence: CDR1 SGHRS, CDR2 YFSETQ. The CDR3 totals 15 residues. The DNA for the CDR3 is TGCGCCAGCAGCACTATGACAGACCGGTTCGGCGAAGCTTTCTTT. Translating it yields CASSTMTDRFGEAFF.

This clone has just one count. CDR3 sequence (DNA): TGTGCCAGCAGCAGGACCTCCACCACCTACAATGAGCAGTTCTTC. It codes for CASSRTSTTYNEQFF. The chain has TRBV27 and TRBJ2-1; D is unclear. This CDR3 spans 15 amino acids. V was shortened by 6 bases and J by 2 bases, with 14 bases between the two germline ends. Germline V CDR1 and CDR2: MNHEY, SMNVEV (reference sequence).

V usage is TRBV5-1 and J usage is TRBJ2-7; 10 bases are shared with TRBD2. Germline CDR1 reads SGHRS; CDR2 reads YFSETQ. V trimming: 0 bases; J trimming: 2 bases; junction bases outside the gene matches: 5. The CDR3 loop spans 16 amino acids. The CDR3 nucleotides read TGCGCCAGCAGCTTGGTTCCCAGCGGGGGGGCCTACGAGCAGTACTTC. Amino acids: CASSLVPSGGAYEQYF.

The chain employs TRBV9 and TRBJ2-1, with D tentatively TRBD2 (5 bases). Germline lookup yields CDR1 SGDLS and CDR2 YYNGEE. V lost 0 bases and J lost 1, with 8 bases in between. The CDR3 consists of 15 residues. CDR3 DNA: TGTGCCAGCAGCGTAGTCGGGGAGTCCTACAATGAGCAGTTCTTC. Its translation is CASSVVGESYNEQFF.